Below, 32 T cell receptor beta chains from the same sample are listed, as sequenced in a study of T cell repertoires in cytomegalovirus infection (dated by TCRdb to the late 2010s). Antigens of these TCRs are unknown. The meaning of the sample's treatment or condition label: in vitro stimulation with specific CMV peptide epitopes to enrich CMV-specific T cells. The reads were generated on an Illumina HiSeq 1500. The public sequencing data were trimmed at Q25 with fastp and processed into clonotypes with MiXCR by TCRdb, which kept only in-frame beta chains. Each CDR3 protein appears once, grouped with its most common genes and DNA. The sample contains about 770,000 distinct CDR3 sequences, around 29% of them found a single time. Approximately 14% of the sample rests with the top ten. The sample here was cultured CD8+ T cells from PBMCs, taken from culture after CMV antigen stimulation. The receptors were gathered from a human donor in good health (CMV status not recorded). Some clones in this sample may be carry-over from other donors' samples.

Only a few counts were recorded for this clonotype. This chain connects TRBV27 to TRBJ2-2; TRBD1 matches at 9 bases. Germline values: CDR1 MNHEY, CDR2 SMNVEV (reference sequence). With 6 bases clipped from V and 4 bases from J, the junction kept 9 bases outside the gene matches. The CDR3 extends over 16 amino acids. CDR3 region: CASSPSTGGFTGELFF. The CDR3, as DNA: TGTGCCAGCAGCCCTAGTACAGGGGGCTTCACCGGGGAGCTGTTTTTT.

The chain carries TRBV19 and TRBJ1-1, with D perhaps matching TRBD1 (6 bases). Germline CDR1 is LNHDA and CDR2 is SQIVND (reference sequence). V lost 5 bases and J lost 2, with 9 bases in between. The CDR3 runs 13 residues. The CDR3 bases are TGTGCCAGTAGTCCAGGGGATAACACTGAAGCTTTCTTT. Translation: CASSPGDNTEAFF.

The V and J genes are TRBV25-1 and TRBJ2-5; the match to TRBD2 covers 7 bases. V lost 3 bases and J lost 2; bases outside the gene matches: 6. The germline CDR1 and CDR2 sequences are MGHDK and SYGVNS. The CDR3 is made up of 15 amino acids. CDR3 sequence reads: CASSEGGGGQETQYF. DNA of the CDR3: TGTGCCAGCAGTGAGGGTGGGGGGGGGCAAGAGACCCAGTACTTC.

As to this clonotype: The junction and the germline gene differ at one end; a read error may be behind it. J is TRBJ2-7 and V is TRBV7-8; 8 bases map to TRBD1. CDR1 SGHVS and CDR2 FQNEAQ come from the germline V gene. The CDR3 sequence is 15 residues long. The CDR3 coding sequence is TGTACCAGCAGCTCAGGACAGGGTATCTCCTACGAGCAGTACTTC. Its translation: CTSSSGQGISYEQYF.

This chain uses TRBV19 with TRBJ2-3, with D maybe TRBD1 (5 bases). CDR3 size: 13 residues. Germline assignment: CDR1 LNHDA and CDR2 SQIVND (reference sequence). V was cut by 7 bases and J by 2 bases, with 10 bases left in between. DNA of the CDR3: TGTGCCAGTATTCCAGGGATCACAGATACGCAGTATTTT. It specifies CASIPGITDTQYF. The full variable domain, rest sourced from reference TRBV19 and TRBJ2-3, is DGGITQSPKYLFRKEGQNVTLSCEQNLNHDAMYWYRQDPGQGLRLIYYSQIVNDFQKGDIAEGYSVSREKKESFPLTVTSAQKNPTAFYLCASIPGITDTQYFGPGTRLTVL.

A word on this clonotype: A single base separates this from a much larger clone, so it may be a read error. V usage is TRBV7-3 and J usage is TRBJ1-2, with 10 nucleotides matching TRBD1. After removal of 5 bases from V and 4 bases from J, the junction contained 7 bases not matched to a gene. CDR1 SGHTA and CDR2 FQGTGA come from the germline V gene. CDR3 length: 15 residues. CDR3 residues: CASSGETGGIYGYTF. CDR3 in DNA: TGTGCCAGCAGCGGGGAGACAGGGGGCATCTATGGCTACACCTTC.

The chain is built from TRBV10-2 and TRBJ2-1; D perhaps matches TRBD1 (8 bases). V was shortened by 4 bases and J by 4 bases, with 17 bases between the two germline ends. The CDR3 consists of 16 residues. Germline V gene lookup returns CDR1 WSHSY and CDR2 SAAADI. CDR3 nucleotide sequence: TGCGCCAGCAGTGGAACAGGGGGGGGCCGATACAATGAGCAGTTCTTC. It is translated as CASSGTGGGRYNEQFF.

Here the CDR3 DNA reads TGTGCCACAGACAGTACCAATGAGCAGTTCTTC. As protein: CATDSTNEQFF. The gene calls are TRBV10-3 and TRBJ2-1; maybe TRBD1 (5 bases). Germline V gene data show CDR1 as ENHRY and CDR2 as SYGVKD. CDR3 length: 11 amino acids. Trimming pared 10 bases from V and 6 bases from J, leaving 10 bases between.

This clonotype was counted only a few times. The V and J genes are TRBV7-9 and TRBJ2-2; unclear D gene. The V gene lost 3 bases and the J gene lost 6 bases, with 11 bases spanning the gap. The V gene's germline CDR1 is SEHNR and CDR2 FQNEAQ (reference sequence). This CDR3 spans 14 amino acids. The CDR3 region is CASSFRATAGELFF. The DNA for the CDR3 is TGTGCCAGCAGCTTCCGGGCCACTGCCGGGGAGCTGTTTTTT.

The rearrangement links TRBV6-6 to TRBJ2-5; TRBD1 aligns across 8 bases. The CDR3 spans 18 residues. V was pared by 2 bases and J by 2 bases, with 13 bases of the junction left unmatched. Germline V CDR1 and CDR2: MNHNY, SVGAGI (reference sequence). The CDR3 sequence is CASSYPSDRGGKQETQYF. The CDR3 nucleotides read TGTGCCAGCAGTTACCCCAGTGACAGGGGAGGAAAACAAGAGACCCAGTACTTC.

There are a few counts of this clonotype. This sequence joins TRBV28 and TRBJ1-5; D remains unclear. The V and J ends lost 2 bases and 9 bases respectively, with 14 bases between them. The CDR3 is 14 amino acids. Germline V gene sequence: CDR1 MDHEN, CDR2 SYDVKM. CDR3: CASSLRYTFGPQHF. Here the CDR3 DNA reads TGTGCCAGCAGTTTACGGTACACCTTTGGGCCCCAGCATTTT.

This clonotype was counted a few times. The chain links TRBV2 to TRBJ1-1, with D perhaps matching TRBD1 (6 bases). This CDR3 has 15 amino acids. Germline CDR1 SNHLY, CDR2 FYNNEI. V was shortened by 4 bases and J by 1 base, with 13 bases between the two germline ends. CDR3 amino acids: CASSVDRAGNTEAFF. CDR3 DNA: TGTGCCAGCAGTGTGGACAGAGCGGGGAACACTGAAGCTTTCTTT.

V usage is TRBV27 and J usage is TRBJ1-1; a possible D gene is TRBD1 (6 bases). With 6 bases removed from V and 5 bases from J, the gap between germline ends came to 16 bases. The CDR3 is made up of 14 amino acids. Germline V gene sequence: CDR1 MNHEY, CDR2 SMNVEV (reference sequence). The chain's CDR3 is CASSLPGQRTEAFF. CDR3 nucleotides: TGTGCCAGCAGCCTACCGGGACAAAGGACTGAAGCTTTCTTT.

This clonotype has just a few counts. V and J are TRBV7-8 and TRBJ1-6; D is unresolved. Germline loops: CDR1 SGHVS, CDR2 FQNEAQ. Trimming cost V 2 bases and J 7 bases, with 18 bases left between them. The CDR3 extends over 17 amino acids. In DNA form, the CDR3 reads TGTGCCAGCAGCTTAAGGGCCCCCTGGGGAACGAATTCACCCCTCCACTTT. Residues: CASSLRAPWGTNSPLHF.

This chain connects TRBV20-1 to TRBJ2-2, with TRBD2 matching 10 bases. The CDR3 loop spans 15 amino acids. J lost 6 bases, V lost 0 bases, and 4 bases had no gene match. Germline CDR1 and CDR2: DFQATT and SNEGSKA (reference sequence). CDR3 in amino acids: CSARDHTSGAGELFF. CDR3 sequence (DNA): TGCAGTGCTAGAGATCACACTAGCGGGGCCGGGGAGCTGTTTTTT.

This chain connects TRBV6-1 to TRBJ1-5; D might be TRBD1 (6 bases). The CDR3 sequence is 16 residues long. V lost 0 bases, J lost 1 base, and 10 bases lay in between. CDR1 is MNHNS, CDR2 SASEGT, per germline. CDR3 coding DNA: TGTGCCAGCAGTGAAGCGGCAGGGGCAAGCAATCAGCCCCAGCATTTT. It yields the protein CASSEAAGASNQPQHF.

This sequence joins TRBV6-1 and TRBJ1-2, with no clear D. Trimming cost V 6 bases and J 4 bases, with 12 bases left between them. The CDR3 consists of 13 residues. Germline CDR1 is MNHNS and CDR2 is SASEGT. CDR3 sequence: CASRFDGSYGYTF. The CDR3 bases are TGTGCCAGCAGATTCGACGGTAGCTATGGCTACACCTTC.

This clonotype appeared a few times. The chain links TRBV5-6 to TRBJ2-6; 7 positions agree with TRBD1. The CDR3 spans 18 residues. The germline CDR1 and CDR2 sequences are SGHDT and YYEEEE. V was pared by 1 base and J by 0 bases, with 7 bases of the junction left unmatched. This CDR3 reads CASSLRPGGYSGANVLTF. CDR3 DNA sequence: TGTGCCAGCAGCTTGCGGCCAGGGGGATACTCTGGGGCCAACGTCCTGACTTTC.

The V call is TRBV10-2, the J call TRBJ2-6, with TRBD2 matching over 7 bases. The CDR3 length is 16 residues. Germline CDR1 and CDR2: WSHSY and SAAADI. The trim removed 6 bases at V and 0 bases at J, leaving 5 bases unmatched. In DNA form, the CDR3 reads TGCGCCAGCAGGGGGAGGGAGGACTCTGGGGCCAACGTCCTGACTTTC. Translation: CASRGREDSGANVLTF.

Written as DNA, the CDR3 is TGTGCCAGCAGTTACACCCAGGGGTACACCGGGGAGCTGTTTTTT. This codes for CASSYTQGYTGELFF. The J gene is TRBJ2-2, the V gene TRBV6-5; a weak D match, TRBD1 (6 bases). The CDR3 covers 15 residues. Germline lookup yields CDR1 MNHEY and CDR2 SVGAGI. Trimming shortened V by 2 bases and J by 3 bases, and 10 bases separated the two germline ends.

V usage is TRBV12-3 or TRBV12-4 and J usage is TRBJ2-5; 9 bases align to TRBD2. CDR3 length equals 19 residues. After removal of 4 bases from V and 0 bases from J, the junction contained 15 bases not matched to a gene. Written as DNA, the CDR3 is TGTGCCAGCAGTTCTAGTGGGCGGGGGGGCATGGGGTACCAAGAGACCCAGTACTTC. This gives the protein CASSSSGRGGMGYQETQYF.

This clonotype was seen a few times. V and J are TRBV5-1 and TRBJ2-2; TRBD1 is a possible D gene (5 bases). Germline assignment: CDR1 SGHRS and CDR2 YFSETQ. The CDR3 is made up of 13 amino acids. Trimming shortened V by 7 bases and J by 1 base, and 8 bases separated the two germline ends. Here the CDR3 reads CASVDRNTGELFF. CDR3 DNA: TGCGCCAGCGTCGACAGGAACACCGGGGAGCTGTTTTTT. The full variable domain, in which reference TRBV5-1 and TRBJ2-2 provide the parts outside the CDR3, is KAGVTQTPRYLIKTRGQQVTLSCSPISGHRSVSWYQQTPGQGLQFLFEYFSETQRNKGNFPGRFSGRQFSNSRSEMNVSTLELGDSALYLCASVDRNTGELFFGEGSRLTVL.

This clonotype was detected many times. The chain combines TRBV7-8 with TRBJ1-1; no reliable D call. Per the germline V gene, CDR1 is SGHVS and CDR2 is FQNEAQ. CDR3 length: 9 residues. Trimming took 5 bases from V and 6 from J, leaving 1 base between them. CDR3 DNA sequence: TGTGCCAGCAGCCCTGAAGCTTTCTTT. It encodes CASSPEAFF.

The chain uses TRBV5-4 and TRBJ1-1; D uncertain. This CDR3 contains 11 residues. V was pared by 5 bases and J by 8 bases, with 10 bases between. Germline-derived CDR1 and CDR2 are SGHNT and YYREEE (reference sequence). The CDR3 sequence: CASRRGLEAFF. Written as DNA, the CDR3 is TGTGCCAGCAGGAGAGGTTTAGAAGCTTTCTTT. The full variable domain, its missing parts supplied by reference TRBV5-4 and TRBJ1-1, is ETGVTQSPTHLIKTRGQQVTLRCSSQSGHNTVSWYQQALGQGPQFIFQYYREEENGRGNFPPRFSGLQFPNYSSELNVNALELDDSALYLCASRRGLEAFFGQGTRLTVV.

This clonotype occurred many times. The gene calls are TRBV12-3 or TRBV12-4 and TRBJ2-5; tentatively, D is TRBD1 (6 bases). V was cut by 3 bases and J by 2 bases, with 10 bases left in between. This CDR3 is built from 14 residues. CDR3 amino acids: CASSLDSRQETQYF. CDR3 sequence (DNA): TGTGCCAGCAGTTTGGACAGTCGGCAAGAGACCCAGTACTTC.

At least ten counts were recorded for this clonotype. The chain joins TRBV12-5 to TRBJ2-7, with 7 bases matching TRBD1. The CDR3 is 14 amino acids. Germline V gene data show CDR1 as LGHNT and CDR2 as FRNRAP. With V trimmed by 2 bases and J by 6 bases, 7 bases remained unmatched. The chain's CDR3 is CASGLTGDPLEQYF. The CDR3 nucleotides read TGTGCTAGTGGTTTGACAGGGGACCCCCTCGAGCAGTACTTC.

The chain employs TRBV19 and TRBJ1-2; the D gene is possibly TRBD1 (6 bases). Between the trimmed V and J ends, which lost 6 bases and 7 bases, there was a span of 15 bases. Germline assignment: CDR1 LNHDA and CDR2 SQIVND (reference sequence). The CDR3 is 13 amino acids. CDR3 sequence (DNA): TGTGCCAGTAGCGGAGCGGGGGCCCTTGGCTACACCTTC. This encodes CASSGAGALGYTF.

This chain uses TRBV7-3 with TRBJ2-3; D remains ambiguous. The CDR3 spans 15 residues. CDR1 and CDR2 from the germline V gene are SGHTA and FQGTGA. Trimming removed 0 bases from V and 1 base from J, with 8 bases in between. CDR3: CASSLTFARTDTQYF. CDR3 in DNA: TGTGCCAGCAGCTTAACGTTCGCACGCACAGATACGCAGTATTTT.

This rearrangement joins TRBV7-8 to TRBJ1-1, with TRBD1 matching 8 bases. The CDR3 length is 15 residues. V gave up 1 base and J gave up 5 bases; unmatched junction bases: 6. Germline lookup yields CDR1 SGHVS and CDR2 FQNEAQ. The CDR3 nucleotides are TGTGCCAGCAGCTTAGGTACAGGGGGAGGTACTGAAGCTTTCTTT. Its protein is CASSLGTGGGTEAFF.

This sequence joins TRBV19 and TRBJ2-1, with D perhaps TRBD2 (7 bases). CDR1 and CDR2 from the germline V gene are LNHDA and SQIVND (reference sequence). CDR3 size: 14 residues. Between the trimmed V and J ends, which lost 7 bases and 5 bases, there was a span of 15 bases. The CDR3 bases are TGTGCCAGTACTGTGGGGGGGGCGAACAATGAGCAGTTCTTC. It yields the protein CASTVGGANNEQFF.

This clonotype was seen only a few times. The V gene is TRBV5-1, the J gene TRBJ1-2, with D perhaps TRBD1 (6 bases). This CDR3 comprises 12 residues. The germline V gene has CDR1 SGHRS and CDR2 YFSETQ. Trimming took off 7 bases at V and 8 bases at J, with 15 bases between the two ends. The chain's CDR3 is CASGPGAQGYTF. The CDR3 nucleotides read TGCGCCAGCGGCCCGGGGGCGCAGGGCTACACCTTC.

This rearrangement joins TRBV7-3 to TRBJ2-3, with D hard to call. The V end lost 8 bases, the J end lost 0 bases, and 18 bases lay between the germline ends. This CDR3 has 16 residues. Germline CDR1 SGHTA, CDR2 FQGTGA. The CDR3 region is CASAPHGTSSTDTQYF. CDR3 sequence (DNA): TGTGCCAGCGCTCCACACGGAACGTCTAGCACAGATACGCAGTATTTT.